This TCR beta chain emerged from a study of blood T cell repertoires in COVID-19. In the study overall: Some COVID-19 samples were acute and others convalescent; all came from the United States, Italy and Spain. Sources were T cells, B-cell-depleted T cells, or PBMCs; the material itself was cDNA or gDNA.

This clone was seen only a few times. Per the authors' pipeline: How many nucleated cells were present was estimated from reference gene primer amplification. Profiled with immunoSEQ multiplex PCR; TCRdb holds only in-frame clones, not every one. That table gives V, J and clone size, and the DNA gave D and trimming. This sample has fewer than 100,000 clones, with 70% to 90% found just once. The sequence was obtained from a man in his 70s with acute or convalescent COVID-19. Sequenced input: peripheral blood.

CDR3 coding DNA: TGTGCCAGCAGCCAAGATATTCAGACAGCTCGTGGCTACACCTTC. This sequence encodes CASSQDIQTARGYTF. This rearrangement joins TRBV3-1 (or the pseudogene TRBV3-2) to TRBJ1-2, with D possibly TRBD1 on 5 matching bases. V lost 0 bases, J lost 7 bases, and 15 bases lay in between. The germline CDR1 and CDR2 sequences are LGHDT and YNNKEL (reference sequence). There are 15 residues in the CDR3.